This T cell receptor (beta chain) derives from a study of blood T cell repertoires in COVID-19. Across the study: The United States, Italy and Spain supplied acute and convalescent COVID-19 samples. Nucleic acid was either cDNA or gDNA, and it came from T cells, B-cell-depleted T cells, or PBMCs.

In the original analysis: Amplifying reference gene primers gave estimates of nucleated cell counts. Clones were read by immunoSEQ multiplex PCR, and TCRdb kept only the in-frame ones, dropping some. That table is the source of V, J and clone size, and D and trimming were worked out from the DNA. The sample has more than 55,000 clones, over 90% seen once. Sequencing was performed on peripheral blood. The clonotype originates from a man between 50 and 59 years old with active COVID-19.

The CDR3 is CASHTQGVTEAFF. CDR3 sequence (DNA): TGTGCCAGCCACACTCAAGGGGTCACTGAAGCTTTCTTT. This rearrangement joins TRBV28 to TRBJ1-1; maybe TRBD1 (5 bases). CDR3 length: 13 residues. V lost 8 bases, J lost 4 bases, and 14 bases lay in between. CDR1 is MDHEN, CDR2 SYDVKM, per germline.